Following are 19 T cell receptor beta chains from one sample sequenced in a study of blood T cells in healthy people across ages. Primed by a sample-barcoded 5' primer and a J-beta primer mix, a second PCR proceeded for roughly 7 to 11 cycles. TCRdb independently ran MiXCR on the 5' RACE reads; one entry per CDR3 protein. The table includes hundreds of thousands of distinct CDR3 sequences, 25% to 30% detected once. The sequenced sample was blood. These receptors were obtained from a woman in her 70s in good health.

This clonotype was picked up a small number of times. V is TRBV19 and J is TRBJ1-5; D unresolved. V gave up 2 bases and J gave up 0 bases, with 14 bases separating them. This CDR3 region has 17 residues. The germline gives CDR1 LNHDA, CDR2 SQIVND (reference sequence). DNA for the CDR3: TGTGCCAGTAGTATAAGTCTGCGACGGTATAGCAATCAGCCCCAGCATTTT. The encoded protein is CASSISLRRYSNQPQHF.

Points on this clonotype: The junction shows a germline mismatch at one end, possibly a read error. V gene TRBV27 combines with J gene TRBJ1-1; the D gene is possibly TRBD1 (5 bases). The CDR3 extends over 14 amino acids. CDR1 is MNHEY, CDR2 SMNVEV, per germline (reference sequence). The chain's CDR3 is CASSSEGWGTQAFF. The DNA for the CDR3 is TGTGCCAGCAGTTCAGAGGGGTGGGGCACTCAAGCTTTCTTT.

The chain couples TRBV6-1 to TRBJ2-5; 7 bases are shared with TRBD2. Germline V gene sequence: CDR1 MNHNS, CDR2 SASEGT. The CDR3 totals 14 residues. V trimming: 2 bases; J trimming: 5 bases; junction bases outside the gene matches: 5. CDR3 sequence reads: CASSEPGLWETQYF. The CDR3 DNA follows: TGTGCCAGCAGTGAACCGGGACTATGGGAGACCCAGTACTTC.

A few counts support this clonotype. The chain links TRBV21-1 to TRBJ1-1; the D call in the table, TRBD1, was not verified against the DNA. TRBV21-1 has pseudogene status. CDR3 length: 16 amino acids. CDR3 protein: CASSKKVDPRNTEAFF. CDR3 coding DNA: TGTGCCAGCAGCAAGAAGGTTGACCCCCGAAACACTGAAGCTTTCTTT.

The chain joins TRBV5-1 to TRBJ2-5, with 8 positions matching TRBD2. V trimming: 2 bases; J trimming: 4 bases; junction bases outside the gene matches: 4. This CDR3 is 14 amino acids long. From germline, CDR1 is SGHRS and CDR2 YFSETQ. Here the CDR3 DNA reads TGCGCCAGCAGCTTAAATGCGGGGGGAGAGACCCAGTACTTC. As protein: CASSLNAGGETQYF.

The chain has TRBV7-9 and TRBJ2-3; 7 bases agree with TRBD1. Germline CDR1 SEHNR, CDR2 FQNEAQ (reference sequence). The CDR3 runs 13 residues. Trimming removed 7 bases from V and 4 bases from J; junction bases left unmatched: 5. The DNA of the CDR3 is TGTGCCAGCAAAGACAGGGCAGCAGATACGCAGTATTTT. This sequence encodes CASKDRAADTQYF.

Note on this clonotype: A much larger clone is a single base away; this may be a read error. This sequence joins TRBV29-1 and TRBJ2-5; D might be TRBD2 (5 bases). This CDR3 region has 15 residues. Trimming shortened V by 6 bases and J by 2 bases, and 19 bases separated the two germline ends. Germline lookup yields CDR1 SQVTM and CDR2 ANQGSEA. The CDR3 DNA sequence: TGCAGCGTCGAACGCTACGTAAGCGGACAAGAGACCCAGTACTTC. Translation: CSVERYVSGQETQYF.

V usage is TRBV29-1 and J usage is TRBJ1-1, with TRBD1 matching over 8 bases. V shed 6 bases and J 5 bases; nucleotides not matched to a gene: 5. The CDR3 sequence is 12 residues long. The germline V gene has CDR1 SQVTM and CDR2 ANQGSEA. DNA of the CDR3: TGCAGCGTCGCAGGGGGCCGGACTGAAGCTTTCTTT. Its protein product is CSVAGGRTEAFF.

This clonotype turned up a few times. The J gene is TRBJ1-4, the V gene TRBV20-1; 8 bases map to TRBD1. V lost 3 bases, J lost 8 bases, and 8 bases stayed unmatched. Germline CDR1 is DFQATT and CDR2 is SNEGSKA (reference sequence). This CDR3 region has 14 residues. The CDR3 coding sequence is TGCAGTGCTAGGCAGGGGGCGGACTACGAAAAACTGTTTTTT. This translates into CSARQGADYEKLFF.

Of note for this clonotype: It may be a read error: a sequence one base away is much more abundant. The DNA for the CDR3 is TGCAGTGTTGTTAGACTAGCGGGAGACCAAGAGACCCAGTACTTC. Encoded protein: CSVVRLAGDQETQYF. The chain carries TRBV20-1 and TRBJ2-5; 12 nucleotides line up with TRBD2. Trimming removed 7 bases from V and 0 bases from J; junction bases left unmatched: 6. This CDR3 is built from 15 residues. The V gene's germline CDR1 is DFQATT and CDR2 SNEGSKA (reference sequence).

This clonotype was counted once. This rearrangement joins TRBV5-1 to TRBJ2-5; TRBD1 matches at 8 bases. Germline values: CDR1 SGHRS, CDR2 YFSETQ. The CDR3 runs to 14 residues. V shed 4 bases and J 5 bases; nucleotides not matched to a gene: 7. The CDR3 loop is CASSHGQGTETQYF. The CDR3 nucleotides are TGCGCCAGCAGCCATGGACAGGGAACGGAGACCCAGTACTTC.

This chain joins TRBV6-6 and TRBJ2-7; no definite D call. Germline V lookup: CDR1 MNHNY, CDR2 SVGAGI (reference sequence). The CDR3 is 13 amino acids. Trimming left V 2 bases short and J 2 bases short, with 7 bases between. CDR3 protein: CASSYVSPYEQYF. The CDR3 DNA reads as TGTGCCAGCAGTTACGTCAGCCCCTACGAGCAGTACTTC.

This clonotype was detected many times. This rearrangement joins TRBV24-1 to TRBJ2-5; D is possibly TRBD2 (6 bases). The length of the CDR3 is 15 residues. V was clipped by 1 base and J by 4 bases, with 12 bases between them. Germline V gene sequence: CDR1 KGHDR, CDR2 SFDVKD. The CDR3 protein is CATSDFGGSRETQYF. The CDR3 nucleotides read TGTGCCACCAGTGATTTCGGGGGTTCGCGAGAGACCCAGTACTTC.

This clonotype was counted once. V and J are TRBV4-2 and TRBJ2-3; TRBD2 aligns across 13 bases. The CDR3 loop spans 16 amino acids. The germline V gene has CDR1 LGHNA and CDR2 YNFKEQ. The ends lost 4 bases at V and 5 bases at J; junction bases unmatched: 6. CDR3 amino acids: CASSPGLAGAEDTQYF. In DNA, the CDR3 is TGTGCCAGCAGCCCTGGACTAGCGGGGGCCGAAGATACGCAGTATTTT.

In its sample, this clonotype was seen a few times. This rearrangement joins TRBV28 to TRBJ2-7; 9 nucleotides agree with TRBD2. Trimming took 2 bases from V and 1 from J; bases not matched to a gene: 6. Germline V gene sequence: CDR1 MDHEN, CDR2 SYDVKM. The CDR3 covers 16 residues. CDR3 DNA sequence: TGTGCCAGCAGTTTAGTTCCTAGCGGGGCTTCCTACGAGCAGTACTTC. It translates to CASSLVPSGASYEQYF.

This clonotype was counted only a few times. The chain employs TRBV20-1 and TRBJ1-2, with 7 bases matching TRBD1. Germline V CDR1 and CDR2: DFQATT, SNEGSKA (reference sequence). This CDR3 has 12 amino acids. With 6 bases clipped from V and 4 bases from J, the junction kept 5 bases outside the gene matches. The CDR3 coding sequence is TGCAGTGCGAGACAGGGATTCTATGGCTACACCTTC. This encodes CSARQGFYGYTF.

The rearrangement links TRBV6-5 to TRBJ2-5; perhaps TRBD2 as D (6 bases). The CDR3 totals 13 residues. CDR1 is MNHEY and CDR2 is SVGAGI in the germline V gene. V was cut by 2 bases and J by 7 bases, with 11 bases left in between. This CDR3 reads CASSYAGSGTQYF. The CDR3 DNA sequence: TGTGCCAGCAGTTACGCGGGATCGGGGACCCAGTACTTC.

This clonotype appeared a few times. This chain links TRBV7-3 with TRBJ2-1; D gene ambiguous. V lost 4 bases and J 9 bases, leaving 25 bases between the germline ends. There are 17 residues in the CDR3. Germline CDR1 is SGHTA and CDR2 is FQGTGA. In DNA, the CDR3 is TGTGCCAGCAGCTCCGCTCTAGGGCAAGGCGCACTCGGTGAGCAGTTCTTC. Protein: CASSSALGQGALGEQFF.

The table lists this clonotype with a few counts. This chain links TRBV29-1 with TRBJ1-3; D uncertain. This CDR3 is 14 amino acids long. Germline V gene sequence: CDR1 SQVTM, CDR2 ANQGSEA. Trimming took 0 bases from V and 0 from J, leaving 6 bases between them. CDR3 nucleotide sequence: TGCAGCGTTGAAGACAGGAACTCTGGAAACACCATATATTTT. The encoded protein is CSVEDRNSGNTIYF.